This T cell receptor beta chain is drawn from a study of regulatory T cells in long-lasting Graves disease. V shed 7 bases and J shed 0 bases, with 16 bases lying between them. The CDR3 loop spans 15 amino acids. From germline, CDR1 is SGHKS and CDR2 YYEKEE (reference sequence). This clonotype showed up many times. Both iRepertoire HTBI primers and Arm-PCR of CDR3 regions were used to build the TCR beta libraries. TCRdb fed the multiplex PCR reads into MiXCR, producing one record per CDR3 protein. The sample consists of about 450,000 distinct CDR3 sequences, about a sixth of them appearing once. Described time point: newly diagnosed GD, antithyroid drugs for less than 3 months. There was RNA extracted from PBMCs, and the TCR library was made from it. The sample also formed part of further work on T cells in Graves' hyperthyroidism and ophthalmopathy. That report adds: The HTBI set primed first-round TCR CDR3 RT-PCR.

The sequencing used peripheral blood mononuclear cells (PBMCs), collected at new diagnosis, from a patient treated with antithyroid drugs. This chain uses TRBV5-5 with TRBJ1-1, with D unclear. This TCR came from a woman in her 30s with Graves disease. The CDR3: CASSPASSMNTEAFF. The CDR3 coding sequence is TGTGCCAGCTCGCCGGCCAGTTCCATGAACACTGAAGCTTTCTTT.